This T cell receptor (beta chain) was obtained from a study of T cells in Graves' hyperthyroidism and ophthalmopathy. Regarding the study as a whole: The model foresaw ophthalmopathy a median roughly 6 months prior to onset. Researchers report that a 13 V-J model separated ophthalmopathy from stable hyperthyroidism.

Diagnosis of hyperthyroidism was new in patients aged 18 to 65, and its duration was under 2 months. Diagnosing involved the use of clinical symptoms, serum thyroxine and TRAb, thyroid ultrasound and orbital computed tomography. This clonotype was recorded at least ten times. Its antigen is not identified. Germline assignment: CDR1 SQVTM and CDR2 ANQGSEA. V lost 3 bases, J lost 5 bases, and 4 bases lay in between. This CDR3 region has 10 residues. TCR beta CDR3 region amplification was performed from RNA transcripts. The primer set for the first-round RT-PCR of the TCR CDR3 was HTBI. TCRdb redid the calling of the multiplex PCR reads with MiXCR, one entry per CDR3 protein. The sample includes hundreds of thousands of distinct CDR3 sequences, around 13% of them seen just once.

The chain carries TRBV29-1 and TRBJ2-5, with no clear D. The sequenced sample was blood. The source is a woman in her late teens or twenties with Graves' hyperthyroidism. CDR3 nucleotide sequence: TGCAGCGTTGATCAGGAGACCCAGTACTTC. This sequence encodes CSVDQETQYF. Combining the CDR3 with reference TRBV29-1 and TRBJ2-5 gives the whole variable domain SAVISQKPSRDICQRGTSLTIQCQVDSQVTMMFWYRQQPGQSLTLIATANQGSEATYESGFVIDKFPISRPNLTFSTLTVSNMSPEDSSIYLCSVDQETQYFGPGTRLLVL.